Listed below are T cell receptor beta chains from one sample, sequenced in a study of control samples from healthy donors and cancer patients. Libraries were prepared by immunoSEQ multiplex PCR; TCRdb keeps only in-frame clonotypes and omits some of them. This sample has about 140,000 clones, with under 95% found just once. The material sequenced was blood. The receptors were sampled from a man aged 35 to 55 in good health. The CDR3 runs from the conserved cysteine through the conserved F or W. D genes are given only for firm matches. Some rows mark clone size as missing; the rest say once, few, many or name a class of expanded clone.

clone_size | j_call | d_call | v_call | cdr3_nt | cdr3_aa
NA | TRBJ1-2 | NA | TRBV12-5 | TGTGCTAGTGGTTTGTCGGCCAGCGGCTCAAACTATGGCTACACCTTC | CASGLSASGSNYGYTF
NA | TRBJ2-6 | NA | TRBV6-5 | TGTGCCAGCAGCCAAGAAGGCGGGGCCAACGTCCTGACTTTC | CASSQEGGANVLTF
NA | TRBJ2-2 | TRBD2 | TRBV29-1 | TGCAGCGTTCACGGTAGCGGGAATTACACCGGGGAGCTGTTTTTT | CSVHGSGNYTGELFF
NA | TRBJ2-3 | TRBD2 | TRBV9 | TGTGCCAGCAGCTTTGGGACTAGCGGGGATCCTACAGATACGCAGTATTTT | CASSFGTSGDPTDTQYF
NA | TRBJ2-3 | TRBD2 | TRBV29-1 | TGCAGCGTTTTAGCGGGGGACACAGATACGCAGTATTTT | CSVLAGDTDTQYF
NA | TRBJ1-1 | NA | TRBV27 | TGTGCCAGCAGTTCGGGACTCTTGAACACTGAAGCTTTCTTT | CASSSGLLNTEAFF
NA | TRBJ2-7 | NA | TRBV3-1/TRBV3-2 | TGTGCCAGCAGCCAAGAAGTTCACGCAGTCTCCTACGAGCAGTACTTC | CASSQEVHAVSYEQYF
NA | TRBJ2-7 | TRBD1 | TRBV4-1 | TGCGCCAGCAGCCCAGGGGGACGGTTCTACGAGCAGTACTTC | CASSPGGRFYEQYF
NA | TRBJ2-2 | TRBD1 | TRBV4-3 | TGCGCCAGCAGCCAAGCCCCGGGACAGGCGATTACCGGGGAGCTGTTTTTT | CASSQAPGQAITGELFF
NA | TRBJ1-6 | NA | TRBV6-5 | TGTGCCAGCAGTTACTCCCGGACAGAGGGTGCACCCCTCCACTTT | CASSYSRTEGAPLHF
NA | TRBJ2-1 | TRBD2 | TRBV19 | TGTGCCAGTAGTTGGGGAGGGTTGGATGAGCAGTTCTTC | CASSWGGLDEQFF
NA | TRBJ1-5 | TRBD1 | TRBV6-2/TRBV6-3 | TGTGCCAGCAGTTACTCAAGGACAGGGGGCAATCAGCCCCAGCATTTT | CASSYSRTGGNQPQHF
NA | TRBJ2-7 | NA | TRBV5-1 | TGCGCCAGCAGCTTGATCAGGGGGGCCGTCTACGAGCAGTACTTC | CASSLIRGAVYEQYF
NA | TRBJ2-1 | NA | TRBV5-1 | TGCGCCAGCAGTTTCCAGAACTACAATGAGCAGTTCTTC | CASSFQNYNEQFF
NA | TRBJ2-7 | NA | TRBV10-3 | TGTGCCATCAGGGCCCCTGGGGCTGGGGAGCAGTACTTC | CAIRAPGAGEQYF
NA | TRBJ1-2 | NA | TRBV5-6 | TGTGCCAGCAGCTTAGACAGCTATGGCTACACCTTC | CASSLDSYGYTF
few | TRBJ2-7 | TRBD1 | TRBV5-6 | TGTGCCAGCAGCTCCGGACAGGGCAACGAGCAGTACTTC | CASSSGQGNEQYF
NA | TRBJ1-1 | NA | TRBV10-2 | TGCGCCAGCAGTGAAGTCGACACGTATATCGCTGAAGCTTTCTTT | CASSEVDTYIAEAFF
NA | TRBJ2-5 | TRBD2 | TRBV6-2/TRBV6-3 | TGTGCCAGCAGTTACCTCCGCGGGGGCCAAGAGACCCAGTACTTC | CASSYLRGGQETQYF
few | TRBJ2-5 | TRBD2 | TRBV3-1/TRBV3-2 | TGTGCCAGCAGCCAAGCGGGGGGGGCCTCAGAGACCCAGTACTTC | CASSQAGGASETQYF
NA | TRBJ2-3 | NA | TRBV4-3 | TGCGCCAGCAGCCAAGACGGGGGAGGCGCAGATACGCAGTATTTT | CASSQDGGGADTQYF
once | TRBJ1-1 | NA | TRBV7-2 | TGTGCCAGCAGCTTGACAAAGAACACTGAAGCTTTCTTT | CASSLTKNTEAFF
NA | TRBJ1-1 | NA | TRBV13 | TGTGCCAGCTTAGAATTCGGACACCAGAACACTGAAGCTTTCTTT | CASLEFGHQNTEAFF
NA | TRBJ1-3 | NA | TRBV29-1 | TGCAGCGTTCTGTCGGGGAATGCTGGAAACACCATATATTTT | CSVLSGNAGNTIYF
NA | TRBJ2-6 | NA | TRBV7-9 | TGTGCCAGCAGTACCCGGGAACCTCGTCGGGGCTCTGGGGCCAACGTCCTGACTTTC | CASSTREPRRGSGANVLTF
NA | TRBJ1-3 | NA | TRBV4-1 | TGCGCCAGCAGCCAAGAACGGGTGGGAACTGGAAACACCATATATTTT | CASSQERVGTGNTIYF
NA | TRBJ1-6 | NA | TRBV6-5 | TGTGCCAGCAGCCTGAGGACGGGGGCACCCCTCCACTTT | CASSLRTGAPLHF
NA | TRBJ2-5 | TRBD1 | TRBV6-5 | TGTGCCAGCAAACGACAGGGGCGCCAAGAGACCCAGTACTTC | CASKRQGRQETQYF
NA | TRBJ2-3 | NA | TRBV5-1 | TGCGCCAGCAGCTACTCGGGGGATACGCAGTATTTT | CASSYSGDTQYF
NA | TRBJ1-6 | NA | TRBV2 | TGTGCCAGCAGTGATAATAGGAATTCTCCCCTCCACTTT | CASSDNRNSPLHF
NA | TRBJ2-1 | TRBD2 | TRBV7-6 | TGTGCCAGCAGCTTAGTCGTGCCTAGCGGGGTACATGAGCAGTTCTTC | CASSLVVPSGVHEQFF
NA | TRBJ2-3 | NA | TRBV10-1 | TGCGCCAGCAGTGAGTTCGAGAGCACAGATACGCAGTATTTT | CASSEFESTDTQYF
NA | TRBJ1-1 | NA | TRBV29-1 | TGCAGCGTTGAAAGTCAGCCAAACACTGAAGCTTTCTTT | CSVESQPNTEAFF
NA | TRBJ2-5 | NA | TRBV2 | TGTGCCAGCAGTTTGGGAGGGACACCACAAGAGACCCAGTACTTC | CASSLGGTPQETQYF
NA | TRBJ2-7 | TRBD1 | TRBV5-1 | TGCGCCAGCACCAAGGGACAGCTCTACGAGCAGTACTTC | CASTKGQLYEQYF
NA | TRBJ1-2 | TRBD1 | TRBV10-3 | TGTGCCATCAGTCCGGACAGGGGAGAGGGCTACACCTTC | CAISPDRGEGYTF
NA | TRBJ2-6 | NA | TRBV7-9 | TGTGCCAGCAGCTTCGGTGGGGCCAACGTCCTGACTTTC | CASSFGGANVLTF
once | TRBJ1-4 | NA | TRBV5-4 | TGTGCCAGCAGCGTGGGTGGGGCAACTAATGAAAAACTGTTTTTT | CASSVGGATNEKLFF
NA | TRBJ1-1 | NA | TRBV14 | TGTGCCAGCAGCCAAGTCCTGAACACTGAAGCTTTCTTT | CASSQVLNTEAFF
NA | TRBJ1-5 | NA | TRBV28 | TGTGCCAGCACTCGAGGGGTGCAGCCCCAGCATTTT | CASTRGVQPQHF
NA | TRBJ1-2 | NA | TRBV24-1 | TGTGCCACCAGTGATTCACTCAATGGCTACACCTTC | CATSDSLNGYTF